This T cell receptor beta chain is drawn from a study of blood T cell repertoires in COVID-19. About the research overall: Some COVID-19 samples were acute and others convalescent; all came from the United States, Italy and Spain. The cDNA or gDNA used as material had been derived from T cells, B-cell-depleted T cells, or PBMCs.

V lost 1 base to trimming and J lost 3 bases, with 16 bases between them. CDR3 length equals 16 residues. CDR1 is SGHRS and CDR2 is YFSETQ in the germline V gene. As handled by the study authors: Researchers report that nucleated cell counts were estimated from reference gene primer amplification. Only in-frame clones appear in the TCRdb table, and some are missing; sequencing was by immunoSEQ multiplex PCR. The V and J calls and clone size were taken over from that table, and D and trimming were inferred from the DNA. The table shows approximately 35,000 clones, with around 88% occurring only once. In this sample, this clone turned up a few times.

This receptor was obtained from a woman aged 70-85 years with active COVID-19. The rearrangement joins TRBV5-1 to TRBJ1-2, with a weak D call TRBD1 (6 bases). The source material was peripheral blood. The CDR3 is CASSLTGTLRDYGYTF. Written as DNA, the CDR3 is TGCGCCAGCAGCTTGACGGGGACACTAAGGGACTATGGCTACACCTTC.